The clone carrying this T cell receptor (beta chain) has a single count. The antigen is unknown. TCRbeta library construction was performed incorporating unique molecular identifiers. From the PCR reads, TCRdb called clonotypes with MiXCR, one entry per CDR3 protein. The sample records 440,000 or so distinct CDR3 sequences, around two fifths being singletons. This sample is drawn from a study of T-cell reconstitution after alpha-beta-depleted transplantation in children. Regarding the study as a whole: Expanded clones from the graft, numbering several hundred, reportedly supplied alpha-beta T cells about two months after transplant.

The sequence derives from a girl aged 2-9 years with aplastic anemia, due to receive a stem cell transplant. The material sequenced was PBMCs, taken before TCRalphabeta/CD19-depleted stem cell transplant.

CDR3 sequence reads: CSTDRNYGYTF. DNA of the CDR3: TGCAGCACGGACAGGAACTATGGCTACACCTTC. The chain uses TRBV29-1 and TRBJ1-2; TRBD1 matches at 7 bases. V shed 8 bases, J shed 2 bases, and the junction held 2 bases outside the gene matches. Germline CDR1 SQVTM, CDR2 ANQGSEA. The CDR3 is 11 residues long.